The present TCR beta chain was sequenced within a study of Tregs in tolerant kidney transplant recipients. The method was immunoSEQ multiplex PCR; TCRdb's version includes in-frame clones alone and lacks a portion of them. The sample gives about 240,000 clones, around 82% of which show up once; roughly 0.67% is in the top ten. CDR3 size: 13 residues. The germline CDR1 and CDR2 sequences are ENHRY and SYGVKD. With 8 bases clipped from V and 3 bases from J, the junction kept 7 bases outside the gene matches. This receptor was taken from a human donor in good health. This sequence joins TRBV10-3 and TRBJ2-7, with 7 nucleotides matching TRBD2. Material: CD4+ T cells from blood. CDR3: CAIAVGGGYEQYF. CDR3 nucleotide sequence: TGTGCCATCGCCGTAGGCGGGGGCTACGAGCAGTACTTC.